This entry is about one TCR beta chain. Antigen unknown. CDR1 and CDR2 from the germline V gene are KGHSH and LQKENI. Trimming stripped 2 bases from V and 5 bases from J, with 21 bases between. The length of the CDR3 is 18 residues. Every immunoSEQ plate was one replicate of a subset's evenly spread DNA. The protocol was immunoSEQ multiplex PCR, while the TCRdb copy is restricted to in-frame clones and leaves out a portion. In the table there are about 2.4 million clones, roughly 93% of which are singletons. This specimen belongs to a study of shared clonotypes between healthy human individuals. Study-wide results and limits: Generation probability values for non-shared clonotypes were lower than those for clonotypes shared by all four donors.

A CD45RA+ naive subset and a CD45RA-negative memory subset were split from CD4+ cells. This chain joins TRBV18 and TRBJ1-4; D may be TRBD1 (6 bases). This clonotype was obtained from a man aged 18 to 35 in good health. Some clones in this sample may be carry-over from other donors' samples. The sample was naive CD4+ T cells from PBMCs. Regarding subset: CD45RA+ positively selected. The CDR3: CASSPGQINPIRNEKLFF. The CDR3 nucleotides read TGTGCCAGCTCACCAGGACAGATCAACCCGATACGGAATGAAAAACTGTTTTTT.